The TCR beta chain under discussion was sequenced for a study of vaccination effects on CD4 cells after COVID-19 (dated by TCRdb to the early 2020s). A note on the overall study: Each participant got two doses of an mRNA SARS-CoV-2 vaccine, either BNT162b2 or mRNA-1273. SARS-CoV-2 spike-specific CD4+ TCR repertoires were compared before and after mRNA vaccination in COVID-19 convalescent patients and in infection-naive vaccine recipients. A total of around eleven COVID-19 convalescent patients and a few SARS-CoV-2-naive healthy vaccine recipients were included in the full study. Cultures from other donors in the study were sequenced with the Oncomine TCR Beta short-read assay on an Illumina iSeq 100.

In the ViraFEST assay, PBMC were stimulated with viral peptide pools, and antigen-specific CD4+ T cell clonotypes were then identified by expansion using TCR sequencing. After less than eleven days of culture, CD4+ T cells were isolated with the EasySep CD4+ T cell isolation kit. Negative nucleocapsid antibody results before and after vaccination confirmed that the healthy vaccine recipients had no prior SARS-CoV-2 infection. Some 1.9 million PBMC per well were cultured with 8.5 to 10 ug/ml peptides in IMDM containing approximately 4.5% human AB serum, roughly 9.5 IU/ml IL-2 and gentamicin. Half of the culture medium was replaced with fresh IL-2-containing medium on days 3 and 7. Unless otherwise noted, each peptide stimulation condition was cultured in triplicate wells. PBMC were separated from whole blood using Ficoll-Paque Plus gradient centrifugation and were then either cryopreserved at -140C or used fresh. The overlapping peptide pools covered the spike proteins of SARS-CoV-2 as well as those of the common cold coronaviruses HCoV-NL63, HCoV-OC43 and HCoV-229E. The QIAamp micro DNA kit was used to extract genomic DNA from the cultured CD4+ T cells.

As regards this clone: The specificity of this receptor is unknown. No qualities accompany the bases; no much larger clone lies one base away.

Beyond this particular receptor, the publication reports: At late post-vaccination timepoints, both infection-induced and vaccine-induced clones showed marked clonal contraction, consistent with waning T cell responses. Limitations of the study were the small number of convalescent patients and the absence of early post-infection timepoints. In healthy vaccine recipients, vaccine-induced clones were almost all SARS-CoV-2 mono-reactive, with only 1 of 255 cross-reactive with common cold coronaviruses.

The library was produced with the immunoSEQ multiplex PCR assay. TCR beta CDR3 sequencing was performed on DNA from the cultured, isolated CD4+ T cells. Per the source publication's procedure: The analysis removed non-productive TCR sequences, trimmed reads to the CDR3 region, and retained only CDR3s that were 7 or more amino acids long. Antigen-specific clonotypes were identified using the MANAFEST web app by comparison of expansion in peptide wells against reference cultures. Positive clones required FDR<0.05 expansion versus reference and all other wells, odds ratio above 5, and frequency above 0.1% in two replicate wells. A clonotype was defined as cross-reactive if the clonotype was significantly expanded both in SARS-CoV-2 spike wells and in at least one common cold coronavirus spike condition. CDR3 similarity was assessed by Levenshtein distance using the stringdist R package, and unrooted trees were constructed with ape in R 3.6.1. Here the immuneACCESS table is served through TCRdb, limited to in-frame sequences with V and J called. Missing clones are a known gap in these copies; in checked studies unresolved V genes cover under half, and the rest lacks a known reason. V and J calls and clone size are copied from that table; D and trimming were computed from the DNA. The sample has nearly 35,000 clones on record, about three quarters of them singletons. The ten most abundant clones make up more than 25% of the sample.

V is pared back by 0 bases and J by 2 bases, with 10 bases lying between the germline termini. In the germline V gene, CDR1 corresponds to MGHRA and CDR2 to YSYEKL. CDR3 length: 15 amino acids, cysteine to phenylalanine. Of all the DNA, just the CDR3 is kept, 45 bases in frame from base 1. Sequences were derived from CD4+ T cells from PBMCs cultured with HCoV-OC43 spike peptides, sampled before COVID-19 vaccination. This specimen's cell subset or site label, interpreted: HCoV-OC43 spike overlapping peptide pool stimulation. The sequence is built from TRBV4-1 and TRBJ1-2; TRBD1 might be the D gene, on 5 matching bases. This TCR came from a human donor who received a COVID-19 vaccine. The DNA sequence reads TGCGCCAGCAGCCAAGAATTTTGGGGGAACTATGGCTACACCTTC. This sequence encodes CASSQEFWGNYGYTF.